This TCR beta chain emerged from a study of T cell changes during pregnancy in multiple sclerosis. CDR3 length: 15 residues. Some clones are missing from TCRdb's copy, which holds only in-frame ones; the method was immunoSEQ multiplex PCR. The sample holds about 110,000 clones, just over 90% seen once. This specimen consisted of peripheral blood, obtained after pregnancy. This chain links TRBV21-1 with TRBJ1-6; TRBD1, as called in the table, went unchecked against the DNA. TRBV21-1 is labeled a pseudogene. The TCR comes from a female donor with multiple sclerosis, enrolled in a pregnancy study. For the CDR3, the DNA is TGTGCCAGCAAATTCCCACAGGGGAATAATTCACCCCTCCACTTT. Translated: CASKFPQGNNSPLHF.